This record looks at one T cell receptor (beta chain) sequence and its context. Its antigen target is currently unknown. Within one base of it there is no much larger clone, and no base qualities were kept. This sample was included in a study of control samples from healthy donors and cancer patients (dated by TCRdb to 2018 to 2021). Receptor amplification or capture employed the immunoSEQ multiplex PCR assay. Held by TCRdb, this immuneACCESS table contains in-frame sequences only and omits some clones. Under half of the omission traces to an unresolved V gene where checked; the cause of the rest is unknown. Within this sample are 130,000 or so clones, with roughly 94% of them counted one time only. The leading ten clones occupy about 12% of the sample. Cut back by 1 base and 5 bases, the V and J ends lie 11 bases apart. CDR1 and CDR2, looked up from the germline V gene (reference sequence), are MNHEY and SMNVEV. Inclusive of the bounding cysteine and phenylalanine, the CDR3 is 14 residues long. The retained sequence is limited to the CDR3, 42 bases, with the frame set at the first base.

The sequenced sample was blood. The chain is made from TRBV27 and TRBJ1-1; no D segment can be confidently identified. The sequence came from a middle-aged man in good health. This receptor carries the CDR3 CASSLYREGTEAFF. The bases read TGTGCCAGCAGTTTATACCGGGAAGGGACTGAAGCTTTCTTT.